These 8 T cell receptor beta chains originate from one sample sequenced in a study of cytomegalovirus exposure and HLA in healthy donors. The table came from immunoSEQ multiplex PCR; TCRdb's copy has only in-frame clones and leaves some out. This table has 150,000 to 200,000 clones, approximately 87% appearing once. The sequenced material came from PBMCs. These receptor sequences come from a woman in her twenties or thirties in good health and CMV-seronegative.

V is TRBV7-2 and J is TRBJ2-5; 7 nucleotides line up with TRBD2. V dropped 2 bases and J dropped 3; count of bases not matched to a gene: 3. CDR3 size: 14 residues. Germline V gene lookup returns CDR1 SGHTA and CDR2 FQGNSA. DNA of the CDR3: TGTGCCAGCAGCTTAACGGGGGGAAAAGAGACCCAGTACTTC. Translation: CASSLTGGKETQYF.

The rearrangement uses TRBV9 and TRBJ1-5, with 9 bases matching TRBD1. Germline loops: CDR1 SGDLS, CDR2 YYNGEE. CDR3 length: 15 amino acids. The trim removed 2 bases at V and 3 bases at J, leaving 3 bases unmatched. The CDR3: CASSVDRGFNQPQHF. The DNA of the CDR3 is TGTGCCAGCAGCGTCGACAGGGGGTTCAATCAGCCCCAGCATTTT. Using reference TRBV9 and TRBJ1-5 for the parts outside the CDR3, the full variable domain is DSGVTQTPKHLITATGQRVTLRCSPRSGDLSVYWYQQSLDQGLQFLIQYYNGEERAKGNILERFSAQQFPDLHSELNLSSLELGDSALYFCASSVDRGFNQPQHFGDGTRLSIL.

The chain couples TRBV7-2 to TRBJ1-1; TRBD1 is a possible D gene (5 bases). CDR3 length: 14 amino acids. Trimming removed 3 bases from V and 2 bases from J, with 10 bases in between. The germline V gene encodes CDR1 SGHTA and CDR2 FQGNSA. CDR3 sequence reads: CASSLTDLNTEAFF. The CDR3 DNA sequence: TGTGCCAGCAGCTTGACAGACTTAAACACTGAAGCTTTCTTT.

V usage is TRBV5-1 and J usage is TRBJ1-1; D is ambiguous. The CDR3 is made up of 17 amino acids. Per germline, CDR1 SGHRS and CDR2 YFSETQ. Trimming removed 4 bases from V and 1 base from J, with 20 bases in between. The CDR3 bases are TGCGCCAGCAGCCCGGGGTCCCCTCCCACATCGAACACTGAAGCTTTCTTT. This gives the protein CASSPGSPPTSNTEAFF.

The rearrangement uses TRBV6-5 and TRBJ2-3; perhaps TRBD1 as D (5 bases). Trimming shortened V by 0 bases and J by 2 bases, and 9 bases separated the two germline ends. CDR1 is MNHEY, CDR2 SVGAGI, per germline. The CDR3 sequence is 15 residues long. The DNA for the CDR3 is TGTGCCAGCAGTTACTCTCAGGGAATCACAGATACGCAGTATTTT. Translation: CASSYSQGITDTQYF.

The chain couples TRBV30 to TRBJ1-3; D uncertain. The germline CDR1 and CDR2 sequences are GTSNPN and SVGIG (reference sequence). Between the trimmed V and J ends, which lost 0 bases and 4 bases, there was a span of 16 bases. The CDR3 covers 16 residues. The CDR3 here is CAWSVRSGIQGNTIYF. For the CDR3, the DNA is TGTGCCTGGAGTGTAAGGTCGGGGATCCAGGGAAACACCATATATTTT. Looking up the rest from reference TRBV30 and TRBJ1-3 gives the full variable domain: SQTIHQWPATLVQPVGSPLSLECTVEGTSNPNLYWYRQAAGRGLQLLFYSVGIGQISSEVPQNLSASRPQDRQFILSSKKLLLSDSGFYLCAWSVRSGIQGNTIYFGEGSWLTVV.

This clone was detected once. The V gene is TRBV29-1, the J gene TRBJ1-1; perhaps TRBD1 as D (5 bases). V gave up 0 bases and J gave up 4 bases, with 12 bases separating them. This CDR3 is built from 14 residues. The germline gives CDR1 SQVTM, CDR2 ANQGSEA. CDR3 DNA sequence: TGCAGCGTTGAAGACGTACAGGTGGGCACTGAAGCTTTCTTT. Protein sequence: CSVEDVQVGTEAFF. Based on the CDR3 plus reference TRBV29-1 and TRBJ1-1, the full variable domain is SAVISQKPSRDICQRGTSLTIQCQVDSQVTMMFWYRQQPGQSLTLIATANQGSEATYESGFVIDKFPISRPNLTFSTLTVSNMSPEDSSIYLCSVEDVQVGTEAFFGQGTRLTVV.

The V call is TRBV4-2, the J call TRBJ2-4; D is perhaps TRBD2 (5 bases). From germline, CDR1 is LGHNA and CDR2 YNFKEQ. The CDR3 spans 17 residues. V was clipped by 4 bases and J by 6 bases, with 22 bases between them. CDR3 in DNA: TGTGCCAGCAGCCTCGGAGTTAATAGCCTCGAGGGAAACATTCAGTACTTC. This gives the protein CASSLGVNSLEGNIQYF.